What follows are 3 T cell receptor beta chains derived from one specimen sequenced in a study of T cells in localized non-small cell lung cancer. Here immunoSEQ multiplex PCR was the method, and the copy in TCRdb shows in-frame clones only, minus some. This table holds roughly 61,000 clones, roughly 81% found once. Specimen: PBMCs, collected before any cancer treatment. The receptors shown here come from a man aged 35-75 years with stage II lung adenocarcinoma.

The V and J genes are TRBV27 and TRBJ1-2; D is ambiguous. Germline-derived CDR1 and CDR2 are MNHEY and SMNVEV (reference sequence). V lost 3 bases and J 8 bases, leaving 13 bases between the germline ends. This CDR3 contains 13 residues. The CDR3 DNA reads as TGTGCCAGCAGTTTGGGCAGGATGCTAGGCTACACCTTC. Its protein is CASSLGRMLGYTF.

The rearrangement joins TRBV2 to TRBJ2-2; a weak D match, TRBD1 (7 bases). The CDR3 is 15 amino acids. V was shortened by 2 bases and J by 5 bases, with 12 bases between the two germline ends. The germline gives CDR1 SNHLY, CDR2 FYNNEI. CDR3 in amino acids: CASSESPGGTGELFF. CDR3 DNA: TGTGCCAGCAGTGAAAGCCCAGGGGGGACCGGGGAGCTGTTTTTT.

This clone was detected a few times. The V call is TRBV28, the J call TRBJ1-4, with no clear D. The length of the CDR3 is 12 residues. Germline V gene sequence: CDR1 MDHEN, CDR2 SYDVKM. V dropped 5 bases and J dropped 6 bases, with 7 bases sitting between them. In nucleotides, the CDR3 is TGTGCCAGCAGTGGGGTGTATGAAAAACTGTTTTTT. It specifies CASSGVYEKLFF.